The clone carrying this TCR beta chain was counted at least ten times. Germline CDR1 and CDR2: GTSNPN and SVGIG (reference sequence). The V gene lost 2 bases and the J gene lost 0 bases, with 12 bases spanning the gap. This CDR3 is built from 15 residues. Alpha and beta chains were covered, as first-strand cDNA relied on TRAV- and TRBV-specific primers. TCR amplification involved 20 PCR cycles with a constant-region primer and V-primer adapter. Each CDR3 protein is one row after TCRdb ran MiXCR on the reads. The sample includes some 85,000 distinct CDR3 sequences, approximately 17% of them seen just once. The sample is drawn from a study of low-dose radiotherapy and immunotherapy resistance in tumors. Study background: Cohort 2's total reached 13 Gy over 26 weeks, at 1 Gy per fraction every two weeks. Every six weeks patients received intravenous ipilimumab 1 mg/kg, and every two weeks they received intravenous nivolumab 240 mg.

Time point defined: before trial treatment. The patients who were eligible all carried advanced solid tumors that lacked tumor-infiltrating lymphocytes, meaning the tumors were TIL-negative. The clonotype comes from a male donor with prostate cancer. The sequences come from PBMCs, collected before treatment. The V call is TRBV30, the J call TRBJ2-3, with D maybe TRBD1 (5 bases). Here the CDR3 reads CAWSPRTLSTDTQYF. The CDR3 coding sequence is TGTGCCTGGAGTCCTCGGACATTGAGCACAGATACGCAGTATTTT. Full variable domain (remainder filled in from reference TRBV30 and TRBJ2-3): SQTIHQWPATLVQPVGSPLSLECTVEGTSNPNLYWYRQAAGRGLQLLFYSVGIGQISSEVPQNLSASRPQDRQFILSSKKLLLSDSGFYLCAWSPRTLSTDTQYFGPGTRLTVL.